These T cell receptor beta chains were read from a single sample in a study of shared clonotypes between healthy human individuals. TCRdb keeps only in-frame clones here, not all; method: immunoSEQ multiplex PCR. The sample consists of about 1.1 million clones, 70% to 85% of them appearing once. Sequenced input: memory CD4+ T cells from PBMCs. The receptors here all came from a man aged 18-30 years in good health. Some clones in this sample may be carry-over from other donors' samples. Both conserved end residues are part of each CDR3. The order of the fields is D gene, V gene, J gene, clone size, CDR3 protein, CDR3 DNA. D genes are given only for firm matches. Size is stated for part of the rows, as once, few or many counts, or as a class when the clone is expanded.

-	TRBV18	TRBJ2-6	-	CASSPFTSSSGANVLTF	TGTGCCAGCTCACCATTCACGTCCTCCTCTGGGGCCAACGTCCTGACTTTC
TRBD1	TRBV7-8	TRBJ2-2	-	CASSSLTGAGELFF	TGTGCCAGCAGCTCTTTGACAGGGGCCGGGGAGCTGTTTTTT
-	TRBV2	TRBJ2-4	many	CASSGSLAKNIQYF	TGTGCCAGCAGTGGCTCCCTAGCCAAAAACATTCAGTACTTC
-	TRBV9	TRBJ1-3	-	CASSADGRSGNTIYF	TGTGCCAGCAGCGCGGACGGCCGCTCTGGAAACACCATATATTTT
-	TRBV5-1	TRBJ1-2	-	CASSWGDRDGYTF	TGCGCCAGCAGCTGGGGGGACCGAGATGGCTACACCTTC
TRBD2	TRBV29-1	TRBJ2-5	-	CSGSGRAGETQYF	TGCAGCGGTAGCGGGAGGGCCGGGGAGACCCAGTACTTC
TRBD2	TRBV7-9	TRBJ2-5	-	CASSLGLAGHQETQYF	TGTGCCAGCAGCCTGGGGCTAGCGGGACACCAAGAGACCCAGTACTTC
-	TRBV19	TRBJ2-2	-	CAATDGNTGELFF	TGTGCCGCGACGGACGGGAACACCGGGGAGCTGTTTTTT
-	TRBV2	TRBJ2-3	-	CASSLGLGDTQYF	TGTGCCAGCAGTTTGGGGCTAGGGGATACGCAGTATTTT
TRBD1	TRBV7-2	TRBJ1-2	-	CASSLLLLGTGGSGYTF	TGTGCCAGCAGCTTATTACTACTCGGGACAGGGGGCTCTGGCTACACCTTC
-	TRBV7-9	TRBJ2-1	-	CASSPWGAYNEQFF	TGTGCCAGCAGCCCCTGGGGGGCCTACAATGAGCAGTTCTTC
-	TRBV28	TRBJ1-5	-	CASSPRGQPQHF	TGTGCCAGCAGTCCTCGCGGTCAGCCCCAGCATTTT
-	TRBV7-9	TRBJ2-3	-	CASSFQGATDTQYF	TGTGCCAGCAGCTTCCAAGGGGCCACAGATACGCAGTATTTT
-	TRBV29-1	TRBJ2-7	-	CSVRSGVGTYEQYF	TGCAGCGTCCGGTCGGGGGTCGGGACCTACGAGCAGTACTTC
-	TRBV28	TRBJ2-7	-	CASSSIRRWYF	TGTGCCAGCAGTTCGATTCGGAGGTGGTACTTC
TRBD1	TRBV6-1	TRBJ1-1	-	CASSPGQGVTEAFF	TGTGCCAGCAGCCCTGGACAGGGCGTCACTGAAGCTTTCTTT
-	TRBV30	TRBJ2-3	-	CAWSPTWGTQYF	TGTGCCTGGAGCCCGACCTGGGGTACGCAGTATTTT
-	TRBV7-2	TRBJ1-5	once	CASSPYLEQPQHF	TGTGCCAGCAGCCCATATCTCGAGCAGCCCCAGCATTTT
-	TRBV11-2	TRBJ2-3	-	CASSPDGKRTDTQYF	TGTGCCAGCAGCCCTGACGGGAAAAGGACAGATACGCAGTATTTT
-	TRBV29-1	TRBJ1-4	-	CSVARGANEKLFF	TGCAGCGTTGCCCGAGGGGCTAATGAAAAACTGTTTTTT
TRBD2	TRBV6-5	TRBJ2-2	-	CASSYGLAGDTGELFF	TGTGCCAGCAGTTACGGACTAGCGGGAGACACCGGGGAGCTGTTTTTT
-	TRBV28	TRBJ1-5	-	CASRTVQGSRSNQPQHF	TGTGCCAGCAGAACGGTACAGGGTTCTAGATCCAATCAGCCCCAGCATTTT
-	TRBV18	TRBJ2-5	-	CASSPDVQETQYF	TGTGCCAGCTCACCTGACGTACAAGAGACCCAGTACTTC
-	TRBV5-1	TRBJ1-4	-	CASSLIGRNEKLFF	TGCGCCAGCAGCTTGATCGGCAGGAATGAAAAACTGTTTTTT
TRBD2	TRBV5-5	TRBJ2-7	few	CASSSGSGMRLEQNF	TGTGCCAGCAGCTCCGGTAGCGGGATGCGGCTCGAGCAGAACTTC
-	TRBV27	TRBJ2-4	-	CASSLFSRGQNIQYF	TGTGCCAGCAGTTTATTCTCCAGGGGCCAAAACATTCAGTACTTC
-	TRBV5-6	TRBJ2-1	-	CASSLYRDKQVF	TGTGCCAGCAGCTTGTACCGGGACAAACAAGTCTTC
-	TRBV9	TRBJ1-1	-	CASSVDPAPGAEAFF	TGTGCCAGCAGCGTAGATCCTGCCCCAGGGGCTGAAGCTTTCTTT
-	TRBV7-8	TRBJ2-1	-	CASSWGTNSYNEQFF	TGTGCCAGCAGCTGGGGGACAAACTCCTACAATGAGCAGTTCTTC
-	TRBV18	TRBJ2-7	-	CASSPKDEQYF	TGTGCCAGCTCACCCAAGGACGAGCAGTACTTC
-	TRBV6-4	TRBJ2-5	-	CASSISPWETQYF	TGTGCCAGCAGTATTTCCCCATGGGAGACCCAGTACTTC